Shown below are 5 T cell receptor beta chains from a single sample sequenced in a study of T cell responses to AZD1222 COVID-19 vaccine. Produced via immunoSEQ multiplex PCR; TCRdb's table is partial and in-frame only. The data contain roughly 180,000 clones, almost 95% of them singletons. The specimen comprised peripheral blood, sampled on day 0 of AZD1222 vaccination. The receptors come from an adult in good health.

The chain joins TRBV6-5 to TRBJ1-5; D is possibly TRBD1 (5 bases). The CDR3 totals 13 residues. The V end was cut by 7 bases, the J end by 1 base, with 8 bases between. Looked up from germline, CDR1 is MNHEY and CDR2 is SVGAGI. The CDR3 here is CASNRQSNQPQHF. The CDR3, as DNA: TGTGCCAGCAATCGACAGAGCAATCAGCCCCAGCATTTT.

This chain joins TRBV2 and TRBJ1-3; 8 bases are shared with TRBD1. Trimming removed 3 bases from V and 3 bases from J; junction bases left unmatched: 4. The CDR3 totals 15 residues. Germline V lookup: CDR1 SNHLY, CDR2 FYNNEI. CDR3: CASSETGERGNTIYF. The CDR3, as DNA: TGTGCCAGCAGTGAGACAGGGGAACGTGGAAACACCATATATTTT.

This sequence joins TRBV5-6 and TRBJ2-1; D ambiguous. V was clipped by 4 bases and J by 4 bases, with 15 bases between them. The CDR3 covers 15 residues. Germline lookup yields CDR1 SGHDT and CDR2 YYEEEE. The chain's CDR3 is CASSIVGSGYNEQFF. The CDR3 DNA is TGTGCCAGCAGCATTGTAGGGTCCGGGTACAATGAGCAGTTCTTC. Together with reference TRBV5-6 and TRBJ2-1, the CDR3 gives the full variable domain: DAGVTQSPTHLIKTRGQQVTLRCSPKSGHDTVSWYQQALGQGPQFIFQYYEEEERQRGNFPDRFSGHQFPNYSSELNVNALLLGDSALYLCASSIVGSGYNEQFFGPGTRLTVL.

V is TRBV5-4 and J is TRBJ1-6, with TRBD1 as a possible D gene (6 bases). This CDR3 spans 15 amino acids. The germline V and J ends were trimmed by 1 base and 7 bases, with 12 bases remaining between them. From germline, CDR1 is SGHNT and CDR2 YYREEE (reference sequence). The CDR3 DNA follows: TGTGCCAGCAGCTTGTCTACAGGGAAAAATTCACCCCTCCACTTT. This codes for CASSLSTGKNSPLHF.

V is TRBV29-1 and J is TRBJ1-1; D is unclear. This CDR3 spans 11 amino acids. Germline assignment: CDR1 SQVTM and CDR2 ANQGSEA. V gave up 0 bases and J gave up 1 base, with 0 bases separating them. DNA of the CDR3: TGCAGCGTTGAAGAGAACACTGAAGCTTTCTTT. It codes for CSVEENTEAFF.